The rows below give T cell receptor beta chains drawn from one sample of a study of T-cell memory formation after mild COVID-19. TCRdb reanalysed the 5' RACE reads using MiXCR and keeps one entry per CDR3 protein. This table holds around 340,000 distinct CDR3 sequences, roughly 21% found once. The sample taken for sequencing was PBMCs or a T cell subset sorted from them (not recorded which). The receptors originated from an adult woman who had mild COVID-19 (a few samples of this study predate the infection). Cell type and time point are not known. Each CDR3 is given with its conserved first and last residue. The D gene is left open where the match is weak. The size entry is marked missing in some rows and otherwise reads once, few, many or a size class.

TRBJ1-6 | TRBV12-3/TRBV12-4 | TRBD1 | - | CASRQGAHNSPLHF | TGTGCCAGCAGGCAGGGGGCCCATAATTCACCCCTCCACTTT
TRBJ1-6 | TRBV12-3/TRBV12-4 | - | few | CASSSRINSPLHF | TGTGCCAGCAGCTCCAGGATAAATTCACCCCTCCACTTT
TRBJ1-1 | TRBV4-1 | - | few | CASSPRGGKNTEAFF | TGCGCCAGCAGCCCAAGAGGAGGGAAGAACACTGAAGCTTTCTTT
TRBJ1-5 | TRBV20-1 | - | few | CSASNREVWQPQHF | TGCAGTGCTAGCAACAGGGAGGTCTGGCAGCCCCAGCATTTT
TRBJ2-1 | TRBV10-3 | - | few | CAISGLMLEQFF | TGTGCCATCAGTGGGCTCATGTTGGAGCAGTTCTTC
TRBJ1-6 | TRBV11-2 | - | - | CASSIRGDSPLHF | TGTGCCAGCAGCATCAGGGGAGACTCACCCCTCCACTTT
TRBJ1-3 | TRBV7-9 | - | few | CASSRGFARNTIYF | TGTGCCAGCAGCCGGGGATTCGCCCGGAACACCATATATTTT
TRBJ2-7 | TRBV20-1 | - | - | CSARETLSYEQYF | TGCAGTGCTAGAGAGACATTATCCTACGAGCAGTACTTC
TRBJ1-2 | TRBV12-3/TRBV12-4 | TRBD1 | - | CASSPGGTGGFGGYTF | TGTGCCAGCAGTCCCGGCGGGACAGGAGGGTTTGGGGGCTACACCTTC
TRBJ2-2 | TRBV7-9 | TRBD2 | - | CASRPGGTSGGSSGELFF | TGTGCCAGCAGACCAGGGGGAACTAGCGGGGGCTCGTCCGGGGAGCTGTTTTTT
TRBJ2-6 | TRBV6-5 | - | - | CASSSRQVAGANVLTF | TGTGCCAGCAGTTCACGACAGGTCGCTGGGGCCAACGTCCTGACTTTC
TRBJ1-5 | TRBV7-3 | - | few | CASSRDLYQPQHF | TGTGCCAGCAGCCGGGACCTTTATCAGCCCCAGCATTTT
TRBJ1-6 | TRBV12-3/TRBV12-4 | - | few | CASSWGGASPLHF | TGTGCCAGCAGTTGGGGGGGAGCTTCACCCCTCCACTTT
TRBJ2-1 | TRBV11-2 | TRBD1 | - | CASSLPVRTGGRYEQFF | TGTGCCAGCAGCCTCCCGGTAAGGACAGGGGGTCGGTATGAGCAGTTCTTC